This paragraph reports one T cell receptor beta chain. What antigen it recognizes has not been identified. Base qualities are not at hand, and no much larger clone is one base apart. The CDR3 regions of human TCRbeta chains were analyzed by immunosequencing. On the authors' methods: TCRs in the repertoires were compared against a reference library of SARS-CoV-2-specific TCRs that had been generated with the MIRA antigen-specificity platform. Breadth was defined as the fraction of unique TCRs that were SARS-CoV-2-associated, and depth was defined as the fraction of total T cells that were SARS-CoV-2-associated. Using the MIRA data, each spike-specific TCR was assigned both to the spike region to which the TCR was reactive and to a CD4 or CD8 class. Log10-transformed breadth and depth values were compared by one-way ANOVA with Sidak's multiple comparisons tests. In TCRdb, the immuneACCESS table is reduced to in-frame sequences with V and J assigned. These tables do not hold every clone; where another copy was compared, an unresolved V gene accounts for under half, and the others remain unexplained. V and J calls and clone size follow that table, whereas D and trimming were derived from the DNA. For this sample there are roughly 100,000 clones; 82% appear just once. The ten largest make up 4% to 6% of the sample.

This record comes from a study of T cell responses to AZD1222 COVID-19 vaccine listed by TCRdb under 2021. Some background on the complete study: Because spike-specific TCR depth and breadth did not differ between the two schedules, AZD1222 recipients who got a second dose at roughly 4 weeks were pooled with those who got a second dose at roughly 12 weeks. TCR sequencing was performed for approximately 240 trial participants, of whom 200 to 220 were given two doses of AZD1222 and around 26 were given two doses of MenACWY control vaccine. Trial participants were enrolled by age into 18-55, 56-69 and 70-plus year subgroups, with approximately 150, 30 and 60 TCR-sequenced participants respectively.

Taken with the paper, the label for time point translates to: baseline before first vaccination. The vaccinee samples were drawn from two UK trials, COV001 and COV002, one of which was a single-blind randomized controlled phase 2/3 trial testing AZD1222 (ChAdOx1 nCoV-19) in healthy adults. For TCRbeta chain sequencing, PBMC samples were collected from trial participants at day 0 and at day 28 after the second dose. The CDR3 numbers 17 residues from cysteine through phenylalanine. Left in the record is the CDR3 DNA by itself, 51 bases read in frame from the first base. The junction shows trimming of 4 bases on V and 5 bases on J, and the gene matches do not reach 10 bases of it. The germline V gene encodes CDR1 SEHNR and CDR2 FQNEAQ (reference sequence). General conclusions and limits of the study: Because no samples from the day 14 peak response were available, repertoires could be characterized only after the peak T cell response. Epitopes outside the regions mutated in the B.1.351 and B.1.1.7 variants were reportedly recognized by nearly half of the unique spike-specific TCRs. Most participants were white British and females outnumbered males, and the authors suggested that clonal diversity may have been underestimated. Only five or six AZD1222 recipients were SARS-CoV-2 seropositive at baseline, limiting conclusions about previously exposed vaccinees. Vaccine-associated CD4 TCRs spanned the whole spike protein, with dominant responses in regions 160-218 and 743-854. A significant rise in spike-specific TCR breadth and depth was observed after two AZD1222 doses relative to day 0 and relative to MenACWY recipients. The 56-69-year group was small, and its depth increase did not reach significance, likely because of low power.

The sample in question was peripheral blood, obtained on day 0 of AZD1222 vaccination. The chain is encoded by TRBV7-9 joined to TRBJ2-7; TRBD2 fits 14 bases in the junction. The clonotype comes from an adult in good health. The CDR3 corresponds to CASSSGRLAGGIDEQYF. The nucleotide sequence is TGTGCCAGCAGCTCAGGGAGACTAGCGGGGGGGATTGACGAGCAGTACTTC.